Listed below are T cell receptor beta chains from one sample, sequenced in a study of human T cells and chemical hapten exposure. MiXCR, applied by TCRdb to the RACE reads, yields one record per CDR3 protein. The sample lists roughly 72,000 distinct CDR3 sequences, approximately 10% seen once, with around 1.3% in the top ten. The sample was whole blood, taken in connection with sensitization to the hapten diphenylcyclopropenone (DPC). These receptors were collected from a woman between 45 and 65 years old with alopecia areata. Some clones in this sample may be carry-over from other donors' samples. The CDR3 runs from the conserved cysteine through the conserved F or W. The D gene is left open where the match is weak. Rows give clone size only sometimes, using once, few, many, or a class for an expanded clone.

d_call	v_call	clone_size	j_call	cdr3_nt	cdr3_aa
NA	TRBV7-6	many	TRBJ1-1	TGTGCCAGCAGCTCCGCGGCAAGGGAAGCTTTCTTT	CASSSAAREAFF
TRBD2	TRBV7-6	NA	TRBJ2-2	TGTGCCAGCAGCCCGGGACTAGCAACGAACACCGGGGAGCTGTTTTTT	CASSPGLATNTGELFF
NA	TRBV11-2	NA	TRBJ1-2	TGTGCCAGCAGCTTAGAGGGAAACAGATGGAACTATGGCTACACCTTC	CASSLEGNRWNYGYTF
NA	TRBV5-1	few	TRBJ2-1	TGCGCCAGCAGCTTGCTTGGCGGCAATGAGCAGTTCTTC	CASSLLGGNEQFF
TRBD2	TRBV7-2	many	TRBJ2-1	TGTGCCAGCAGTAGACGGACTAGCGGGAGGGACGAGCAGTTCTTC	CASSRRTSGRDEQFF
TRBD2	TRBV20-1	few	TRBJ2-3	TGCAGTGCTGGGCCCGGGACTAGCAACACAGATACGCAGTATTTT	CSAGPGTSNTDTQYF
TRBD1	TRBV19	NA	TRBJ2-3	TGTGCCAGTAGTTTCCGGGACAGGGAAACAGATACGCAGTATTTT	CASSFRDRETDTQYF
NA	TRBV10-3	many	TRBJ2-5	TGTGCCATCAGCTTCGACAGGGAGACCCAGTACTTC	CAISFDRETQYF
TRBD1	TRBV19	NA	TRBJ1-2	TGTGCCAGTAGCAACAGGGGTTTTGGCTACACCTTC	CASSNRGFGYTF
TRBD1	TRBV5-1	many	TRBJ2-7	TGTGCCAGCAGCTTGGGACAGCTCTACGAGCAGTACTTC	CASSLGQLYEQYF
TRBD2	TRBV20-1	NA	TRBJ2-2	TGCAGTGCTAGTCCGGTAGCGGGGGGCCCCGGGGAGCTGTTTTTT	CSASPVAGGPGELFF
NA	TRBV14	many	TRBJ1-1	TGTGCCAGCAGCCATTTAAGGGGGACTGAAGCTTTCTTT	CASSHLRGTEAFF
TRBD1	TRBV5-5	few	TRBJ2-6	TGTGCCAGCAGCCCACAGGGGAAGGCCAACGTCCTGACTTTC	CASSPQGKANVLTF
NA	TRBV5-1	NA	TRBJ2-2	TGCGCCAGCAGCTTGCAGCAGACCCTGGCCGGGGAGCTGTTTTTT	CASSLQQTLAGELFF
TRBD1	TRBV6-1	NA	TRBJ1-1	TGTGCCAGCAGTACAGGGGGCCCGAACACTGAAGCTTTCTTT	CASSTGGPNTEAFF
NA	TRBV20-1	NA	TRBJ2-5	TGCAGTGCTAGAGATTTTCGCGGGAACAGCCAAGAGACCCAGTACTTC	CSARDFRGNSQETQYF
NA	TRBV18	many	TRBJ1-1	TGTGCCAGCTCGTTTACGCTGGAGAACACTGAAGCTTTCTTT	CASSFTLENTEAFF
TRBD2	TRBV12-3/TRBV12-4	NA	TRBJ2-7	TGTGCCAGCAGTTTGACTAGCGGGAGTAGGGAGCAGTACTTC	CASSLTSGSREQYF
TRBD1	TRBV6-5	NA	TRBJ2-7	TGTGCCAGCAGTTACTCGCAGGGGGCACGGGAGCAGTACTTC	CASSYSQGAREQYF
NA	TRBV19	many	TRBJ2-7	TGTGCCAGTAGCGCTAGCCGGTACGAGCAGTACTTC	CASSASRYEQYF
NA	TRBV9	NA	TRBJ2-7	TGTGCCAGCAGCGTAGGAGGACGCGTCGGCGAGCAGTACTTC	CASSVGGRVGEQYF
TRBD2	TRBV5-4	few	TRBJ2-7	TGTGCCAGCAGCTTGGGTACTAGCGGGAGGGTTTACGAGCAGTACTTC	CASSLGTSGRVYEQYF
TRBD2	TRBV28	few	TRBJ2-1	TGTGCCAGCAGCCTACTAGCGGGGAATGAGCAGTTCTTC	CASSLLAGNEQFF
NA	TRBV7-9	NA	TRBJ1-6	TGTGCCAGCAGCCGAACAGCCGGGTCACCCCTCCACTTT	CASSRTAGSPLHF